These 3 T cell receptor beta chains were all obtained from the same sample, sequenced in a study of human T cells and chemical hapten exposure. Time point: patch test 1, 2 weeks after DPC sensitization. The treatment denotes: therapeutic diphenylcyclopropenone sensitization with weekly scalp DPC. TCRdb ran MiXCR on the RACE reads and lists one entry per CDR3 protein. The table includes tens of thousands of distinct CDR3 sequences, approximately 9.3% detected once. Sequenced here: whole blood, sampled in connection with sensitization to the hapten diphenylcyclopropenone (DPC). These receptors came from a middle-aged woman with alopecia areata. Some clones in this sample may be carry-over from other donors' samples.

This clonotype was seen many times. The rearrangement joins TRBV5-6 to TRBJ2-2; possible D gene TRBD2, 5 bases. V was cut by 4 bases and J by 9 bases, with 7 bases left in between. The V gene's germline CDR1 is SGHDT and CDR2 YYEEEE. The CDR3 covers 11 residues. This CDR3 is CASSASRELFF. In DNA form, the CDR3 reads TGTGCCAGCAGCGCTAGCCGGGAGCTGTTTTTT. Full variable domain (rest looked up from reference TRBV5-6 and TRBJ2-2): DAGVTQSPTHLIKTRGQQVTLRCSPKSGHDTVSWYQQALGQGPQFIFQYYEEEERQRGNFPDRFSGHQFPNYSSELNVNALLLGDSALYLCASSASRELFFGEGSRLTVL.

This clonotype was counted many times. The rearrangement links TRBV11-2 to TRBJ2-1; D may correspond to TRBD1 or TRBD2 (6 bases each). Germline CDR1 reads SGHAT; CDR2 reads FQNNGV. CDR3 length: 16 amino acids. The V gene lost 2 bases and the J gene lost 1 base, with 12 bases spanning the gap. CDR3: CASSLMTGASYNEQFF. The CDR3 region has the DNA TGTGCCAGCAGCTTAATGACGGGGGCTTCCTACAATGAGCAGTTCTTC.

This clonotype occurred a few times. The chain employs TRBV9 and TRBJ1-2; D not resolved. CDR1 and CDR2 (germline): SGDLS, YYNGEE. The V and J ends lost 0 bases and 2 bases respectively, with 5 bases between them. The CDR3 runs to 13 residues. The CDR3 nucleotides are TGTGCCAGCAGCGTAGGGGCCAACTATGGCTACACCTTC. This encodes CASSVGANYGYTF.